This T cell receptor beta chain was sequenced during a study of blood T cell repertoires in COVID-19. The overall study: From the United States, Italy and Spain came samples of acute and convalescent COVID-19. Nucleic acid was either cDNA or gDNA, and it came from T cells, B-cell-depleted T cells, or PBMCs.

In the case of this clone: Mismatch with germline at one junction end may stem from a read error.

Methods used by the authors: Nucleated cell number was recorded as an estimate derived from reference gene primer amplification. TCRdb keeps only in-frame clones here, not all; method: immunoSEQ multiplex PCR. V and J calls and clone size are those listed in that table; D and trimming were worked out from the DNA. Of some 200,000 clones in the sample, roughly 90% are singletons; the top ten hold around 9.9%. Seattle patient enrollment occurred during active infection, with longitudinal follow-up thereafter. Sequenced material: peripheral blood. The clonotype comes from an older woman with COVID-19, enrolled during active disease.

The CDR3 sequence is CASSLPQGRYSEQFF. The CDR3 DNA follows: TGTGCCAGCAGCTTACCCCAGGGTCGCTACAGTGAGCAGTTCTTC. This sequence joins TRBV11-3 and TRBJ2-1; D is possibly TRBD1 (5 bases). Per the germline V gene, CDR1 is SGHNT and CDR2 is YENEEA. This CDR3 comprises 15 residues.